These 10 T cell receptor beta chains originate from one sample sequenced in a study of cytomegalovirus exposure and HLA in healthy donors. TCRdb keeps only in-frame clones here, not all; method: immunoSEQ multiplex PCR. Counted here are under 250,000 clones, 80% to 95% occurring once; the ten biggest clones make up 1% to 1.2%. Material: PBMCs. All receptors come from a young woman in good health and CMV-seronegative.

The chain couples TRBV7-2 to TRBJ2-1; D possibly corresponds to TRBD2 (7 bases). This CDR3 comprises 17 residues. The V gene's germline CDR1 is SGHTA and CDR2 FQGNSA. Between the trimmed V and J ends, which lost 3 bases and 9 bases, there was a span of 24 bases. The CDR3 is CASSFGWGGPKGGEQFF. CDR3 coding DNA: TGTGCCAGCAGCTTCGGGTGGGGAGGGCCGAAGGGGGGTGAGCAGTTCTTC.

A few counts support this clone. The chain has TRBV2 and TRBJ1-2, with unresolved D. Germline assignment: CDR1 SNHLY and CDR2 FYNNEI. V was clipped by 4 bases and J by 2 bases, with 14 bases between them. The length of the CDR3 is 15 residues. Written as DNA, the CDR3 is TGTGCCAGCAGTGTTCGACGGACTGAGAACTATGGCTACACCTTC. Translated: CASSVRRTENYGYTF.

Only one count was recorded for this clone. The chain uses TRBV29-1 and TRBJ2-1; 8 bases match TRBD2. The CDR3 has 15 amino acids. In germline, CDR1 is SQVTM, CDR2 ANQGSEA. V lost 1 base, J lost 4 bases, and 6 bases stayed unmatched. In DNA form, the CDR3 reads TGCAGCGTTGAAGCCAAGGCTAGCGGGTACAATGAGCAGTTCTTC. Its protein product is CSVEAKASGYNEQFF.

This chain uses TRBV7-8 with TRBJ2-1; 8 nucleotides line up with TRBD2. V shed 4 bases and J 6 bases; nucleotides not matched to a gene: 8. The CDR3 is 15 residues long. Germline V CDR1 and CDR2: SGHVS, FQNEAQ. CDR3 protein: CASSWTGTRRNEQFF. The CDR3 DNA is TGTGCCAGCAGCTGGACCGGGACTAGACGCAATGAGCAGTTCTTC.

This rearrangement joins TRBV6-1 to TRBJ2-3; 8 bases line up with TRBD2. Germline CDR1 reads MNHNS; CDR2 reads SASEGT. V shed 2 bases, J shed 5 bases, and the junction held 15 bases outside the gene matches. The CDR3 is 18 residues long. CDR3 sequence (DNA): TGTGCCAGCAGTGAAAGTTCGGGGGGGGCGGGAGCGAGAGATACGCAGTATTTT. Translating gives CASSESSGGAGARDTQYF.

The chain has TRBV2 and TRBJ1-1, with D possibly being TRBD1 (5 bases). The CDR3 runs 14 residues. Per the germline V gene, CDR1 is SNHLY and CDR2 is FYNNEI. V lost 3 bases and J 1 base, leaving 9 bases between the germline ends. CDR3 sequence: CASSDRDGNTEAFF. The CDR3, as DNA: TGTGCCAGCAGTGACAGGGATGGGAACACTGAAGCTTTCTTT.

The CDR3 here is CASSETGQGVYTF. The CDR3 coding sequence is TGTGCCAGCAGTGAAACCGGACAGGGGGTCTACACCTTC. The rearrangement links TRBV2 to TRBJ1-2; TRBD1 matches 10 bases. The CDR3 runs to 13 residues. Germline values: CDR1 SNHLY, CDR2 FYNNEI. V gave up 2 bases and J gave up 10 bases; unmatched junction bases: 4.

The J gene is TRBJ1-3, the V gene TRBV28; possible D gene TRBD1, 5 bases. The CDR3 totals 17 residues. V was cut by 8 bases and J by 0 bases, with 20 bases left in between. Germline V gene data show CDR1 as MDHEN and CDR2 as SYDVKM. CDR3 DNA: TGTGCCAGCGTTACGATAAAAGGGGTCTACTCTGGAAACACCATATATTTT. It is translated as CASVTIKGVYSGNTIYF.

This clone appeared a few times. The rearrangement links TRBV19 to TRBJ1-2; D gene uncertain. V was cut by 7 bases and J by 3 bases, with 12 bases left in between. CDR1 and CDR2 (germline): LNHDA, SQIVND (reference sequence). This CDR3 is built from 13 residues. The chain's CDR3 is CASTGRDYYGYTF. The CDR3 bases are TGTGCCAGTACTGGTCGAGACTACTATGGCTACACCTTC.

This clone has just one count. V and J are TRBV2 and TRBJ1-5; 7 bases are a match to TRBD1. Germline CDR1 SNHLY, CDR2 FYNNEI. CDR3 length: 15 amino acids. J was trimmed by 6 bases and V by 6 bases; bases with no gene match: 11. The CDR3 sequence is CASRSDRQGSQPQHF. In nucleotides, the CDR3 is TGTGCCAGCAGATCGGACAGGCAGGGTTCTCAGCCCCAGCATTTT.